The source of this TCR beta chain is a study of T cell changes during pregnancy in multiple sclerosis. The CDR3 spans 16 residues. V shed 4 bases and J 7 bases; nucleotides not matched to a gene: 8. CDR1 and CDR2 from the germline V gene are SGHDN and FVKESK. Assay used: immunoSEQ multiplex PCR; TCRdb lists only in-frame clones, some missing. The sample has approximately 51,000 clones; approximately 93% are singletons. The J gene is TRBJ2-5, the V gene TRBV14, with 14 bases that match TRBD2. This receptor was obtained from a female donor with multiple sclerosis, enrolled in a pregnancy study. The source was peripheral blood, collected in the second trimester of pregnancy. The chain's CDR3 is CASSLRLAGGAWTQYF. CDR3 nucleotides: TGTGCCAGCAGCCTCAGACTAGCGGGAGGGGCTTGGACCCAGTACTTC.